This T cell receptor (beta chain) was recovered during a study of T-cell reconstitution after alpha-beta-depleted transplantation in children. The library targeted TCRbeta and was prepared with unique molecular identifiers. MiXCR was run by TCRdb on the PCR reads, yielding one entry per CDR3 protein. In the table there are a few hundred thousand distinct CDR3 sequences, about an eighth of which are singletons. The J segment lost 4 bases and the V segment lost 4 bases, leaving 11 bases of the junction unmatched. The CDR3 extends over 17 amino acids. Germline V gene sequence: CDR1 LNHNV, CDR2 YYDKDF (reference sequence). At least ten counts were recorded for this clonotype.

This sequence joins TRBV15 and TRBJ1-4, with TRBD1 matching over 8 bases. Material: PBMCs from the stem cell graft donor, obtained from the stem cell graft. This sequence was found in a human donor who donated a stem cell graft to a child with combined immunodeficiency. CDR3 nucleotide sequence: TGTGCCACCAGCACCCGGACAGGGAGCGGGCTTAATGAAAAACTGTTTTTT. As protein: CATSTRTGSGLNEKLFF.